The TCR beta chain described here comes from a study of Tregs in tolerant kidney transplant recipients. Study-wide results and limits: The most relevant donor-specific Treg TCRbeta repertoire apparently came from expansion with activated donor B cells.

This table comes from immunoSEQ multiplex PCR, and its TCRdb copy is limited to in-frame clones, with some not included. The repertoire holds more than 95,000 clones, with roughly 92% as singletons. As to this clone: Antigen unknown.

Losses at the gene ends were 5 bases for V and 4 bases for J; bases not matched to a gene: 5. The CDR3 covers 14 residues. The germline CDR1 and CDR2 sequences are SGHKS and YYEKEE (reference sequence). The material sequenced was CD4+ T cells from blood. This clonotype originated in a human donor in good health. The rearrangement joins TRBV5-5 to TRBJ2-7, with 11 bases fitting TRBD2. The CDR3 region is CASSTSGRVYEQYF. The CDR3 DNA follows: TGTGCCAGCAGTACTAGCGGGAGAGTTTACGAGCAGTACTTC.